Listed below are T cell receptor beta chains from one sample, sequenced in a study of shared clonotypes between healthy human individuals. Only in-frame clones appear in the TCRdb table, and some are missing; sequencing was by immunoSEQ multiplex PCR. The sample lists around 1.9 million clones, over 85% seen once, with roughly 1.7% in the top ten. The sequencing input was naive CD8+ T cells from PBMCs. These receptors were collected from a man aged 18 to 35 in good health. Some clones in this sample may be carry-over from other donors' samples. Each CDR3 is given with its conserved first and last residue. D genes are given only for firm matches. Size is omitted from some rows. Given values are once, few, many or a class for expanded clones.

V	D	J	size	length	DNA	CDR3
TRBV27	TRBD1	TRBJ2-7	NA	15	TGTGCCAGCAGTTTATCCGGGACAGCTATCTACGAGCAGTACTTC	CASSLSGTAIYEQYF
TRBV27	TRBD2	TRBJ2-7	NA	14	TGTGCCAGCACCGTTAGCGGGGCGTCCTACGAGCAGTACTTC	CASTVSGASYEQYF
TRBV7-9	TRBD1	TRBJ1-2	NA	17	TGTGCCAGCAGCGAGGCGGGCGGGCAGGGGGTTTGGTATGGCTACACCTTC	CASSEAGGQGVWYGYTF
TRBV12-1	NA	TRBJ2-4	NA	16	TGTGCCAGCAGCTCGACAGGGACCCTAGCCAAAAACATTCAGTACTTC	CASSSTGTLAKNIQYF
TRBV11-2	TRBD1	TRBJ1-2	NA	13	TGTGCCAGCAGCCCTGGGACAGTTACTGGCTACACCTTC	CASSPGTVTGYTF
TRBV25-1	NA	TRBJ2-1	NA	14	TGTGCCAGCGCTGCGAGCGGGTCCTACAATGAGCAGTTCTTC	CASAASGSYNEQFF
TRBV29-1	TRBD1	TRBJ2-1	NA	14	TGCAGCGTGGCAGACAGGGGGGCCTACAATGAGCAGTTCTTC	CSVADRGAYNEQFF
TRBV7-3	NA	TRBJ2-7	NA	15	TGTGCCAGCAGCCCGACTGCGGACCGCTCCTACGAGCAGTACTTC	CASSPTADRSYEQYF
TRBV27	NA	TRBJ1-4	NA	15	TGTGCCAGCAGTAGGGGTTCGGGGAGTAATGAAAAACTGTTTTTT	CASSRGSGSNEKLFF
TRBV7-9	NA	TRBJ2-2	NA	13	TGTGCCAGCAGCTGGGGGTTTACCGGGGAGCTGTTTTTT	CASSWGFTGELFF
TRBV29-1	TRBD2	TRBJ2-1	NA	13	TGCAGCGCTGCGGGAGCTTCCTACAATGAGCAGTTCTTC	CSAAGASYNEQFF
TRBV4-1	NA	TRBJ1-2	NA	15	TGCGCCAGCAGCCAAGATCAGCAGGGGAACTATGGCTACACCTTC	CASSQDQQGNYGYTF
TRBV4-2	NA	TRBJ1-4	once	17	TGTGCCAGCAGCCAAGTAGGAGGAGGGGGAACTAATGAAAAACTGTTTTTT	CASSQVGGGGTNEKLFF
TRBV11-1	TRBD2	TRBJ2-1	NA	15	TGTGCCAGCAGCTTGTGGAGTAGCGGGGACAATGAGCAGTTCTTC	CASSLWSSGDNEQFF
TRBV27	TRBD2	TRBJ2-3	NA	20	TGTGCCAGCAGTTTAAAGGGGCTAGCGGGAGGTCCTTCTATCACAGATACGCAGTATTTT	CASSLKGLAGGPSITDTQYF
TRBV27	TRBD1	TRBJ2-7	NA	13	TGTGCCAGCAGTCCGGGACAGGGCTACGAGCAGTACTTC	CASSPGQGYEQYF
TRBV27	NA	TRBJ2-1	NA	16	TGTGCCAGCAGTATCTCAAAGGGATACTGGGACAATGAGCAGTTCTTC	CASSISKGYWDNEQFF
TRBV19	NA	TRBJ2-5	once	15	TGTGCCAGTAGTATAGTGAGGCAGGGAATGGAGACCCAGTACTTC	CASSIVRQGMETQYF
TRBV11-3	NA	TRBJ2-7	NA	17	TGTGCCAGCAGCCCACACGACCCGGACAACGTTCCCTACGAGCAGTACTTC	CASSPHDPDNVPYEQYF
TRBV6-1	TRBD1	TRBJ2-7	NA	14	TGTGCCAGCATTCCGGGACAGGGTTCCTACGAGCAGTACTTC	CASIPGQGSYEQYF
TRBV2	TRBD1	TRBJ2-5	NA	19	TGTGCCAGCAGTGCACGGACAGGCAAATCCTATCCCGGTGGAGAGACCCAGTACTTC	CASSARTGKSYPGGETQYF
TRBV9	NA	TRBJ2-7	NA	15	TGTGCCAGCAGCGTAAGTTCCAGTCCATCCTACGAGCAGTACTTC	CASSVSSSPSYEQYF
TRBV7-9	NA	TRBJ2-7	once	14	TGTGCCAGCAGCTACGGGACAATGTCCTACGAGCAGTACTTC	CASSYGTMSYEQYF
TRBV6-5	NA	TRBJ1-2	NA	15	TGTGCCAGCAGTTACCGCCGACAGGCCAACTATGGCTACACCTTC	CASSYRRQANYGYTF
TRBV7-2	TRBD2	TRBJ2-7	NA	17	TGTGCCAGCAGCCCGCGACTAGCCGTTATAGGCTCCTACGAGCAGTACTTC	CASSPRLAVIGSYEQYF
TRBV4-3	TRBD2	TRBJ2-1	NA	17	TGCGCCAGCAGCCAAGATGACACGCGGGAGACCCACAATGAGCAGTTCTTC	CASSQDDTRETHNEQFF
TRBV11-3	NA	TRBJ2-2	NA	14	TGTGCCAGCAGCTTAGATCCCTCCACCGGGGAGCTGTTTTTT	CASSLDPSTGELFF
TRBV10-3	NA	TRBJ2-5	NA	15	TGTGCCATCAGTGAGTCAACAAGATTACAAGAGACCCAGTACTTC	CAISESTRLQETQYF